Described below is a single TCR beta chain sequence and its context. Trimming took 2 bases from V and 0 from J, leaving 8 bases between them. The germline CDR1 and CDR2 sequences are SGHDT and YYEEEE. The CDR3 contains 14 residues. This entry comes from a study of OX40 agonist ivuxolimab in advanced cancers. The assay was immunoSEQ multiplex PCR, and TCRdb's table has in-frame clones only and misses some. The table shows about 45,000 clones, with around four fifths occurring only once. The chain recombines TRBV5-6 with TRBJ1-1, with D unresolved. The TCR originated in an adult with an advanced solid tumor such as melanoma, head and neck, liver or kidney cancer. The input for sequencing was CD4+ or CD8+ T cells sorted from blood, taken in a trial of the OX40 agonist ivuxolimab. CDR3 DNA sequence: TGTGCCAGCAGCTTTATCTTATTGAACACTGAAGCTTTCTTT. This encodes CASSFILLNTEAFF. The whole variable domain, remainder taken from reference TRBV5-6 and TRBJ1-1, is DAGVTQSPTHLIKTRGQQVTLRCSPKSGHDTVSWYQQALGQGPQFIFQYYEEEERQRGNFPDRFSGHQFPNYSSELNVNALLLGDSALYLCASSFILLNTEAFFGQGTRLTVV.